These T cell receptor beta chains were read from a single sample in a study of blood T cell repertoires in COVID-19. Using immunoSEQ multiplex PCR, the repertoire was profiled, and TCRdb retains in-frame clones only, with some absent. The sample holds about 84,000 clones, around four fifths seen once. Sequenced: peripheral blood. These receptors all come from a man aged 80 or over with active or convalescent COVID-19. Both conserved end residues are part of each CDR3. Fields, in order: clone size, V gene, D gene, J gene, CDR3 protein, CDR3 DNA. A D gene is named only where the DNA matches it firmly. Expanded clones get a size class; other rows say once, few or many, or leave the size out.

clone size: NA
V gene: TRBV19
D gene: TRBD1
J gene: TRBJ1-5
CDR3 protein: CASTDREQPQHF
CDR3 DNA: TGTGCCAGCACAGACAGGGAACAGCCCCAGCATTTT

clone size: NA
V gene: TRBV25-1
D gene: NA
J gene: TRBJ2-7
CDR3 protein: CASSPPPLYEQYF
CDR3 DNA: TGTGCCAGCAGCCCCCCCCCTCTCTACGAGCAGTACTTC

clone size: NA
V gene: TRBV28
D gene: NA
J gene: TRBJ2-3
CDR3 protein: CASSHRQRPQYF
CDR3 DNA: TGTGCCAGCAGCCATCGACAGCGACCGCAGTATTTT

clone size: NA
V gene: TRBV18
D gene: TRBD1
J gene: TRBJ2-1
CDR3 protein: CASSPSTGTGGHNEQFF
CDR3 DNA: TGTGCCAGCTCACCATCCACCGGGACAGGGGGACACAATGAGCAGTTCTTC

clone size: NA
V gene: TRBV4-1
D gene: NA
J gene: TRBJ1-2
CDR3 protein: CASSQTALGIQANYGYTF
CDR3 DNA: TGCGCCAGCAGCCAAACCGCGTTGGGTATTCAGGCTAACTATGGCTACACCTTC

clone size: NA
V gene: TRBV6-4
D gene: TRBD2
J gene: TRBJ2-1
CDR3 protein: CASPLTSGEDNEQFF
CDR3 DNA: TGTGCCAGCCCCTTGACTAGCGGGGAGGACAATGAGCAGTTCTTC

clone size: NA
V gene: TRBV18
D gene: TRBD1
J gene: TRBJ2-5
CDR3 protein: CASSSGTGETQYF
CDR3 DNA: TGTGCCAGCTCATCCGGGACAGGGGAGACCCAGTACTTC

clone size: NA
V gene: TRBV6-5
D gene: NA
J gene: TRBJ2-6
CDR3 protein: CASTGNSGANVLTF
CDR3 DNA: TGTGCCAGCACCGGTAACTCTGGGGCCAACGTCCTGACTTTC

clone size: once
V gene: TRBV7-3
D gene: TRBD2
J gene: TRBJ2-3
CDR3 protein: CASSLSGGREDTQYF
CDR3 DNA: TGTGCCAGCAGCCTAAGCGGGGGGAGAGAAGATACGCAGTATTTT

clone size: NA
V gene: TRBV30
D gene: NA
J gene: TRBJ1-2
CDR3 protein: CAWSRRQANYGYTF
CDR3 DNA: TGTGCCTGGAGCCGCCGGCAGGCCAACTATGGCTACACCTTC

clone size: NA
V gene: TRBV29-1
D gene: TRBD2
J gene: TRBJ2-5
CDR3 protein: CSVGLAVGRVRETQYF
CDR3 DNA: TGCAGCGTTGGACTAGCGGTTGGGAGGGTCCGGGAGACCCAGTACTTC

clone size: NA
V gene: TRBV7-2
D gene: NA
J gene: TRBJ1-5
CDR3 protein: CASSLVAGANNQPQHF
CDR3 DNA: TGTGCCAGCAGCTTAGTTGCAGGGGCCAACAATCAGCCCCAGCATTTT

clone size: NA
V gene: TRBV7-2
D gene: TRBD1
J gene: TRBJ1-2
CDR3 protein: CASSVQGAAYGYTF
CDR3 DNA: TGTGCCAGCAGCGTCCAGGGGGCGGCATATGGCTACACCTTC

clone size: once
V gene: TRBV6-1
D gene: TRBD1
J gene: TRBJ1-5
CDR3 protein: CASSIGTANQPQHF
CDR3 DNA: TGTGCCAGCAGTATCGGGACAGCAAATCAGCCCCAGCATTTT

clone size: NA
V gene: TRBV7-2
D gene: NA
J gene: TRBJ2-7
CDR3 protein: CASSQRRGPYEQYF
CDR3 DNA: TGTGCCAGCAGCCAACGAAGGGGTCCCTACGAGCAGTACTTC

clone size: NA
V gene: TRBV4-3
D gene: NA
J gene: TRBJ1-5
CDR3 protein: CASSPGLSSNQPQHF
CDR3 DNA: TGCGCCAGCAGTCCGGGACTCAGCAGCAATCAGCCCCAGCATTTT

clone size: few
V gene: TRBV5-5
D gene: NA
J gene: TRBJ1-5
CDR3 protein: CASSLSGGYNQPQHF
CDR3 DNA: TGTGCCAGCAGCTTGTCCGGGGGTTACAATCAGCCCCAGCATTTT